The clone carrying this T cell receptor (beta chain) was recorded once. This sample was included in a study of blood T cell repertoires in COVID-19. Study overall: Samples taken during acute and convalescent COVID-19 were collected in the United States, Italy and Spain. From T cells, B-cell-depleted T cells, or PBMCs came the material, which was cDNA or gDNA.

Per the study methods: Amplification from reference gene primers served as the basis for estimated nucleated cell counts. Produced via immunoSEQ multiplex PCR; TCRdb's table is partial and in-frame only. V, J and clone size are those of that table, while D and trimming were read from the DNA. The repertoire holds 200,000 to 250,000 clones, with about 87% as singletons. V trimming: 2 bases; J trimming: 2 bases; junction bases outside the gene matches: 0. The CDR3 spans 14 residues. CDR1 KGHSH and CDR2 LQKENI come from the germline V gene. The sequence was obtained from a man aged 55 to 70 with acute or convalescent COVID-19. Sequences were obtained from peripheral blood. The V call is TRBV18, the J call TRBJ2-7; 10 nucleotides line up with TRBD1. CDR3 loop: CASSPGQGAYEQYF. CDR3 in DNA: TGTGCCAGCTCACCAGGACAGGGGGCCTACGAGCAGTACTTC.